Given below is one TCR beta chain in context. Method: immunoSEQ multiplex PCR; TCRdb's copy keeps in-frame clones and lacks some. The sample contains around 180,000 clones, approximately 92% of which appear only once. The data were obtained in a study of control samples from healthy donors and cancer patients. Germline lookup yields CDR1 SGDLS and CDR2 YYNGEE. The ends were cut back, 7 bases at V and 4 bases at J, with 12 bases in the middle. The CDR3 totals 13 residues. The chain has TRBV9 and TRBJ1-3; a weak D match, TRBD1 (5 bases). The TCR was taken from a woman aged 40 to 49 in good health. Sequencing input: blood. This CDR3 is CASQTGAGNTIYF. The CDR3 DNA sequence: TGTGCCAGCCAAACCGGGGCCGGAAACACCATATATTTT.